This T cell receptor beta chain was captured in a study of T cell repertoires and Cas9 in healthy adults. Turning to the study itself: Multi-effector potency, cytotoxicity and lineage were assessed in SpCas9-reactive CD4 and CD8 T cells.

In this sample, this clone turned up a few times. Profiled with immunoSEQ multiplex PCR; TCRdb holds only in-frame clones, not every one. The data hold about 20,000 clones, with less than 95% observed a single time. The CDR3 length is 13 residues. V was clipped by 5 bases and J by 8 bases; unmatched bases: 6. The germline V gene has CDR1 LNHDA and CDR2 SQIVND (reference sequence). The receptor's source is a human donor in good health. The sample comprised CD4+ effector T cells (CD127+, CD25-, CD137-, CD154-) from PBMCs; culture status not recorded. The V and J genes are TRBV19 and TRBJ1-2; 9 positions agree with TRBD1. CDR3 bases: TGTGCCAGTAGTCCGGACAGGGGTAGGGGCTACACCTTC. Translation: CASSPDRGRGYTF.